The source of this T cell receptor beta chain is a study of shared clonotypes between healthy human individuals (dated by TCRdb to 2018 to 2020). For the wider study: A couple of women and a few men aged 18 to 49 years were included in the cohort. For each donor, CD4 naive and CD4 memory were each run on three plates, CD8 naive on two plates, and CD8 memory on one plate. Per donor, leukapheresis produced somewhere between about 0.9 and 9.5 billion PBMCs. Blood TCR repertoires of roughly 5 healthy adults were deeply sequenced to estimate repertoire size and the extent of clonotype sharing between individuals. To increase sequencing depth and limit assay-specific biases, different laboratories used diverse techniques to prepare libraries and sequence TCR repertoires.

In the case of this clone: Its antigen is not yet known. Base quality data are lacking; no much larger clone is found one base away.

CD8 naive samples consisted of CD45RO-negative cells that were positively selected for CCR7, yielding a CD45RA+CCR7+ population without TemRA cells. The donors were healthy, HIV-negative adults who had no recently reported acute infections or vaccinations. Every donor was a Caucasian adult residing in Nashville, Tennessee, USA. Blood was obtained by leukapheresis, after which PBMCs were separated by Ficoll-Histopaque density gradient centrifugation and cryopreserved in liquid nitrogen vapor phase. Analytical flow cytometry was used to check the purity and quantity of every magnetically sorted T cell population. Each sorted fraction had its genomic DNA isolated and then quantified by UV absorbance on a Nanodrop 2000c. V is clipped by 1 base and J by 8 bases, and the sequence between their germline boundaries is 12 bases long. The CDR3 measures 14 amino acids from cysteine to phenylalanine. Here the CDR3 DNA is all that survives: 42 bases in frame from base 1. The germline V gene (reference sequence) yields PRHDT for CDR1 and FYEKMQ for CDR2.

General conclusions and limits of the study: Only blood was sampled, and tissue TCR repertoires likely differ from those in blood. Pairwise subsampling led to the expectation that sequencing depth would affect the degree of clonotype sharing among donors. Larger estimated clonotype richness was generally found for naive subsets than for memory subsets. Higher generation probabilities were observed for clonotypes shared by all four sorted-subset donors than for non-shared clonotypes. Rarefaction of sorted-subset datasets indicated incomplete sequencing despite the large sequencing depth. Across several donors, about 5% of naive CD4, roughly 3.5% of naive CD8, approximately 2.5% of memory CD4, and about 0.44% of memory CD8 clonotypes were shared. Because the study included only a small number of donors, the genetic and exposure-history diversity represented was limited.

TCR CDR3 regions were amplified from genomic DNA by multiplex PCR using the deep immunoSEQ assay. Extracted genomic DNA from each cell subset was spread evenly across all wells of several immunoSEQ 96-well plates, with each plate serving as a replicate. For sorted subsets, each replicate PCR was loaded with around 220 ng genomic DNA, equivalent to 30,000 or so T cell genomes. Purified libraries were quantified with a Qubit 3.0 fluorometer, sized on a Bioanalyzer 2100, and re-quantified with the KAPA Library Quantification kit. Each immunoSEQ 96-well plate was sequenced on its own single-read 150-cycle Illumina NextSeq 550 flow cell. Concerning the study's data processing: Because the immunoSEQ output held only junctional sequences and lacked quality scores, the filtering could not match the filtering applied to full-length reads. Sequences were annotated with PyIR, a Python wrapper for IgBLAST v1.9, using IMGT germline references to assign V/J genes and CDR3. Reads were removed for weak V/J assignments (E-value above 1e-6), missing CDR3, stop codons, out-of-frame junctions, or ambiguous translated residues. V3J clonotypes were defined as sequences sharing the same inferred V gene, J gene, and CDR3 amino acid sequence. The percentage overlap between two repertoires was calculated by dividing the number of shared unique clonotypes by the size of the smaller repertoire. Richness of each repertoire was evaluated using RTK rarefaction, the Chao1 estimator, and Recon v2.1 estimates of unobserved clonotypes. Generation probabilities for all TCRbeta clonotypes obtained by the gDNA method from four donors were computed using OLGA. The table comes from immuneACCESS by way of TCRdb, which keeps in-frame sequences with V and J called. Part of the clones is missing from these tables; in studies checked, under half for an unresolved V gene and the rest for unknown reasons. V and J calls plus clone size are reproduced from that table; the DNA served to infer D and trimming. Within this sample are approximately 590,000 clones, with just under 97% of them counted one time only. The top ten constitute 0.11% of the sample.

The source of this sequence is a woman in her 30s in good health. Recombination joined TRBV13 with TRBJ2-1, with the D gene not clear enough to name. Material for sequencing was naive CD8+ T cells sorted from blood. The intended sense of this specimen's cell subset or site label: CD45RA+CCR7+. The CDR3 in this case is CASSLALRDYEQFF. The nucleotide sequence reads as follows: TGTGCCAGCAGCTTAGCACTCAGAGATTATGAGCAGTTCTTC.